This entry lists 4 T cell receptor beta chains sequenced from one sample in a study of graft-versus-host responses after intestinal transplantation. Measured with immunoSEQ multiplex PCR; TCRdb has only the in-frame clones, and not every one. The repertoire holds almost 55,000 clones, with 91% as singletons. The sequencing used PBMCs, collected 650 to 680 days after intestinal transplant. Source of these receptors: a human patient who received an intestinal transplant, so some T cells may come from the graft donor.

Regarding this clone: The conserved closing phenylalanine or tryptophan is absent in this CDR3, likely reflecting a read error. The DNA is omitted, as the CDR3 cannot be located on it reliably, and the CDR3 follows TCRdb's listing. The rearrangement links TRBV5-4 to TRBJ1-1; TRBD1 is the table's D call and was not checked against the DNA. The CDR3 has 11 residues if both end residues are counted. CDR1 is SGHNT and CDR2 is YYREEE in the germline V gene (reference sequence). The CDR3: CASSSLGAPVV.

V and J are TRBV5-6 and TRBJ1-6; perhaps TRBD1 as D (6 bases). Germline V gene data show CDR1 as SGHDT and CDR2 as YYEEEE. The CDR3 is 15 residues long. Between the trimmed V and J ends, which lost 2 bases and 4 bases, there was a span of 10 bases. DNA for the CDR3: TGTGCCAGCAGCTTAGTCGGACAGTATAATTCACCCCTCCACTTT. This encodes CASSLVGQYNSPLHF.

The chain couples TRBV10-2 to TRBJ2-7; D is uncertain. Trimming removed 8 bases from V and 0 bases from J, with 11 bases in between. The CDR3 runs to 13 residues. Germline V gene sequence: CDR1 WSHSY, CDR2 SAAADI. This chain's CDR3 is CASQPPNSYEQYF. CDR3 sequence (DNA): TGCGCCAGCCAGCCCCCAAACTCCTACGAGCAGTACTTC.

The chain carries TRBV19 and TRBJ1-1; 7 bases agree with TRBD1. Trimming cost V 0 bases and J 4 bases; bases outside gene matches: 2. Germline V gives CDR1 LNHDA, CDR2 SQIVND (reference sequence). This CDR3 spans 14 amino acids. CDR3 amino acids: CASSIDSGGTEAFF. The CDR3 region has the DNA TGTGCCAGTAGTATAGATTCAGGGGGCACTGAAGCTTTCTTT.